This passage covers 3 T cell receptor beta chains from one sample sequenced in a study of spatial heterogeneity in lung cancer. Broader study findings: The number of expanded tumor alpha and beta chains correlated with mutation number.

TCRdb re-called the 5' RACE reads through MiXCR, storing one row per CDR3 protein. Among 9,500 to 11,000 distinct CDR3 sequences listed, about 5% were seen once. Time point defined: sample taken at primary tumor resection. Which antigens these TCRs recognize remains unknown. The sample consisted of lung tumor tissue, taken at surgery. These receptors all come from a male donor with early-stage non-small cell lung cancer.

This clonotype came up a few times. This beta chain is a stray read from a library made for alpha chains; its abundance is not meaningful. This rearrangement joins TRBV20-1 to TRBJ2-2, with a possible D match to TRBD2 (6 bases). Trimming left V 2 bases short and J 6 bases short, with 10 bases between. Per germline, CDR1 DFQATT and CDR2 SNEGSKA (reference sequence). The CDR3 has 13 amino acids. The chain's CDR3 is CSARIGGAGELFF. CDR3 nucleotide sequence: TGCAGTGCTAGAATCGGGGGAGCCGGGGAGCTGTTTTTT.

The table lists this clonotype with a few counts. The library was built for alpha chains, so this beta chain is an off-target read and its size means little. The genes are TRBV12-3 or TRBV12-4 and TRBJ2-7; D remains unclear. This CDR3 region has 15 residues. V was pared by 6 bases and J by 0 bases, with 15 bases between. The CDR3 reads CASRPEPEPSYEQYF. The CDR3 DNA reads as TGTGCCAGCAGACCCGAACCGGAGCCCTCCTACGAGCAGTACTTC.

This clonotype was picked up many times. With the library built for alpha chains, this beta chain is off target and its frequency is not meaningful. The CDR3 spells CACWDGRAYEQYF. CDR3 DNA: TGTGCCTGCTGGGACGGGAGGGCCTACGAGCAGTACTTC. This chain connects TRBV30 to TRBJ2-7, with TRBD2 matching over 8 bases. Germline V gene data show CDR1 as GTSNPN and CDR2 as SVGIG (reference sequence). V gave up 6 bases and J gave up 2 bases; unmatched junction bases: 6. The CDR3 length is 13 residues.